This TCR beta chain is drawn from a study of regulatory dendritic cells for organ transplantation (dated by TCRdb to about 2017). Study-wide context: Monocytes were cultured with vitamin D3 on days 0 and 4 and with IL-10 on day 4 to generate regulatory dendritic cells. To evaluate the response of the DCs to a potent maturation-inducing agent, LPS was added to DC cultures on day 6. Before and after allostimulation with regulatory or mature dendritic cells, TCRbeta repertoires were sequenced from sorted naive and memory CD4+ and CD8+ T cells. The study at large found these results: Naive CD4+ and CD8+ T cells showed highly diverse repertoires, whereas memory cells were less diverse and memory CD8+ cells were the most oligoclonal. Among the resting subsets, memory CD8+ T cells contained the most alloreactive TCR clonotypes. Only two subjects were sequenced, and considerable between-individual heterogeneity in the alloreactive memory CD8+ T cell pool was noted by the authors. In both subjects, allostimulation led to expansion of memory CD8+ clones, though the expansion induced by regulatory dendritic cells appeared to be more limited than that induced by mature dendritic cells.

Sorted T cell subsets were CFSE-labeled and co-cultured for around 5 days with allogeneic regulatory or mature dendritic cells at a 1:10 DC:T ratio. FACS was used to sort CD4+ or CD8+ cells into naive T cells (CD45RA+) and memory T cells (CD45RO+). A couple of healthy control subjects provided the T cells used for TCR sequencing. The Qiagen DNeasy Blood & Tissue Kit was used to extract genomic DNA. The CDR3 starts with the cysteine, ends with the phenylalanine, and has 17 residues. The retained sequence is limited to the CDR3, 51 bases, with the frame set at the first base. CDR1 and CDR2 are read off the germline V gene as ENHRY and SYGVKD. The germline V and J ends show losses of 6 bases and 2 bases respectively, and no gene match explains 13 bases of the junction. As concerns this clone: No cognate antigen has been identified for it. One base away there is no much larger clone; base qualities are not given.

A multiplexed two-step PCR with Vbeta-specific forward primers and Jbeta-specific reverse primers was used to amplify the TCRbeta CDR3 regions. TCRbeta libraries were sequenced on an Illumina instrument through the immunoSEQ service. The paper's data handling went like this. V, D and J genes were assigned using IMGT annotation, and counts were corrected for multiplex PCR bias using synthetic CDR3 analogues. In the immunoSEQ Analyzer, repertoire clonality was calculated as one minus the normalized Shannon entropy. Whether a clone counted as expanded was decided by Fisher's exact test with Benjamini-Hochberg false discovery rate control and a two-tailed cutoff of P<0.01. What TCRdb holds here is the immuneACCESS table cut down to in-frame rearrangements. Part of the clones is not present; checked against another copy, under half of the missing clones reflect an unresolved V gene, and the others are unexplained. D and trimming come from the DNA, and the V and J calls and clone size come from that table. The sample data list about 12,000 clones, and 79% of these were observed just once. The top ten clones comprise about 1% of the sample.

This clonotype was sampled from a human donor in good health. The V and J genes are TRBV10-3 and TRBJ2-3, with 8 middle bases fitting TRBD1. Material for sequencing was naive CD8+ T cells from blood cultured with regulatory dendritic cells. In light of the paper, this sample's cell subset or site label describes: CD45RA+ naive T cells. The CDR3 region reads CAIRPHQTGAPTDTQYF. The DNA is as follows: TGTGCCATCAGGCCTCACCAGACAGGGGCCCCCACAGATACGCAGTATTTT.